This TCR beta chain was captured in a study of T cells after posttransplantation cyclophosphamide. Germline V gene data show CDR1 as SGHNT and CDR2 as YYREEE (reference sequence). This CDR3 contains 14 residues. Deletions cut 5 bases from V and 3 bases from J, with 15 bases between. Profiling relied on immunoSEQ multiplex PCR, and the TCRdb table lists in-frame clones only, not all of them. The sample has under 5,000 clones; 85% to 95% are singletons. The clonotype comes from a man aged 45-65 years. The specimen sequenced was naive CD4+ T cells sorted from PBMCs. The V and J genes are TRBV5-4 and TRBJ2-7; D may be TRBD2 (6 bases). The DNA of the CDR3 is TGTGCCAGCAGTCAGGGACTGGATCGCTACGAGCAGTACTTC. Amino acids: CASSQGLDRYEQYF.